This T cell receptor beta chain is from a study of shared clonotypes between healthy human individuals. Profiling relied on immunoSEQ multiplex PCR, and the TCRdb table lists in-frame clones only, not all of them. The sample contains around 700,000 clones, roughly nine tenths of which appear only once. Study-wide findings and caveats: Generally, naive subsets came out with larger estimated richness than memory subsets.

A word on this clone: Its matching antigen is unknown. Other DNA sequences in the sample encode the same CDR3.

The naive CD8 subset, CD45RO-negative cells positively selected for CCR7, excluded terminally differentiated effector memory CD45RA+ cells. The V gene lost 0 bases and the J gene lost 2 bases, with 8 bases spanning the gap. The CDR3 spans 14 residues. Germline V gene data show CDR1 as SEHNR and CDR2 as FQNEAQ (reference sequence). The TCR originated in a man aged 25-40 years in good health. Material: naive CD8+ T cells sorted from blood. V usage is TRBV7-9 and J usage is TRBJ2-7; a possible D gene is TRBD2 (5 bases). The CDR3 loop is CASSLAGVAYEQYF. CDR3 coding DNA: TGTGCCAGCAGCTTAGCGGGAGTGGCCTACGAGCAGTACTTC.